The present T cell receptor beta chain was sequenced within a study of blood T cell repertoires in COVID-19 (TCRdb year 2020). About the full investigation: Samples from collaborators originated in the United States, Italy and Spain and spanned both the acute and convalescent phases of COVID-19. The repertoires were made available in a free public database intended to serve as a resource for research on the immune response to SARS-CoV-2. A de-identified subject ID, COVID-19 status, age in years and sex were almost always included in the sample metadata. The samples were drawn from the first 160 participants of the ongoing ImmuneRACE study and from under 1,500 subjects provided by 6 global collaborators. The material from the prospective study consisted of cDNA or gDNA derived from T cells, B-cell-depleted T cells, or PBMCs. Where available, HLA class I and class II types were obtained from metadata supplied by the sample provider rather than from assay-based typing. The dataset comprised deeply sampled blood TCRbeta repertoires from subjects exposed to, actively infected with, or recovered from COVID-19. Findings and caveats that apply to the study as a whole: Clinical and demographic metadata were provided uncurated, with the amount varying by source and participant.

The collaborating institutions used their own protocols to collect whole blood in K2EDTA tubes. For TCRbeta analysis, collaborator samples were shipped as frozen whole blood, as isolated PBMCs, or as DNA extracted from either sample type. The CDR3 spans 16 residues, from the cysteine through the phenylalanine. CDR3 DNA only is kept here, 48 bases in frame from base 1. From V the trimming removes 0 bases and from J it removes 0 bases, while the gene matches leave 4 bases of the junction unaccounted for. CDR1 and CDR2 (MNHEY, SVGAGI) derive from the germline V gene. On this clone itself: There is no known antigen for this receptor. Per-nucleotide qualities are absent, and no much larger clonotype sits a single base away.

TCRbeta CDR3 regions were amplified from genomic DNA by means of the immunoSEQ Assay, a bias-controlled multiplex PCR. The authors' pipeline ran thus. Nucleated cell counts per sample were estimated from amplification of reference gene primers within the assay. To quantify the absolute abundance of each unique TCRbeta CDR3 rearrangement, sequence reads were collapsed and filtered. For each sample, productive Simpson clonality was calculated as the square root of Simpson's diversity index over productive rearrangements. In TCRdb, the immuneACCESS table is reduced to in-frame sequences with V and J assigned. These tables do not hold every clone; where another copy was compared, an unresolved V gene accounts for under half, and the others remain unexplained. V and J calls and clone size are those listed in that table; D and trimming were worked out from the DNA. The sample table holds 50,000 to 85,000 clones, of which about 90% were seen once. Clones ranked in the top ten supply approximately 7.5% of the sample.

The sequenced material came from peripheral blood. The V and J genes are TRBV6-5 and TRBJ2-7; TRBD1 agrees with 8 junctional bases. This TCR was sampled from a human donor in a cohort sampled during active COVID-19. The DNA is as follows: TGTGCCAGCAGTTACTCGACAGGGGCAGCCTCCTACGAGCAGTACTTC. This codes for CASSYSTGAASYEQYF.